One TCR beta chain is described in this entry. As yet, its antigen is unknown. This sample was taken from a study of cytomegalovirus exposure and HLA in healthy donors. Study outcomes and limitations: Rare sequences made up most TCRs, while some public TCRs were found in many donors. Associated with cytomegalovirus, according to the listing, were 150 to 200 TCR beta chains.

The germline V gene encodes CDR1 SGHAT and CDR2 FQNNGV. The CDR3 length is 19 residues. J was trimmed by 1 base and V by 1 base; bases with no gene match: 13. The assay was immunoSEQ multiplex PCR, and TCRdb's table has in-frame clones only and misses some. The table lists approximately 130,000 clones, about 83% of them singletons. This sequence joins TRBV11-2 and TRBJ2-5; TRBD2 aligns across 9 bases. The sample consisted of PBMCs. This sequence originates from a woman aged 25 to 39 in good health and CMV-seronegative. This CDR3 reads CASSLVVRGGILGQETQYF. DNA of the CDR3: TGTGCCAGCAGCTTAGTGGTGCGGGGGGGCATTTTAGGCCAAGAGACCCAGTACTTC.